Given below is one T cell receptor (beta chain) in context. The antigen remains undetermined. One end of the junction does not line up with germline, which may come from a read error. Since all of the isolated RNA was reverse transcribed, expressed TCRB transcripts were what got sequenced. The average read count of naive, central memory and regulatory T cell samples was around 3.8 million. Clones were sequenced by immunoSEQ multiplex PCR, and TCRdb holds only the in-frame ones, with some missing. The sample lists 900,000 or so clones, under 20% seen once, with around 0.02% in the top ten. The germline gives CDR1 SSHAT, CDR2 FNYEAQ (reference sequence). The length of the CDR3 is 15 residues. The data stem from a study of beta chain features in type 1 diabetes. Overall study findings and caveats: Lower insertion and higher deletion counts appeared at VDJ junctions in type 1 diabetes patients.

CD4+ cells of the naive, central memory, regulatory and stem cell-like memory types were sorted via CD45RO/CCR7/CD25/CD127/CD95/CD27. Sorted populations all exceeded 95% purity. The clonotype was recovered from a woman under 30 in good health. J is TRBJ2-1 and V is TRBV7-7, with D possibly being TRBD2 (6 bases). Material for sequencing was naive CD4+ T cells from blood. CDR3 DNA: TGTGCTAGCAGCTTAAATCGCGGGGCTTCCGATGAGCAGTTCTTC. It translates to CASSLNRGASDEQFF.